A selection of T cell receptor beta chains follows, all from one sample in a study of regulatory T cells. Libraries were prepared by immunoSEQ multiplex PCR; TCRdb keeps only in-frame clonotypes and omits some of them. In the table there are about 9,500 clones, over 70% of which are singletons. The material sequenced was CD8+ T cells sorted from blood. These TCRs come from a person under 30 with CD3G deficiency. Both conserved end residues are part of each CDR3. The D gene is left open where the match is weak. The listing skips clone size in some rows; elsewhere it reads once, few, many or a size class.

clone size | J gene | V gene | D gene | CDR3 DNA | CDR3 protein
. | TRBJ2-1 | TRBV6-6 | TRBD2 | TGTGCCAGCAGTTATCCAGCGGGAGGGGGGAACAATGAGCAGTTCTTC | CASSYPAGGGNNEQFF
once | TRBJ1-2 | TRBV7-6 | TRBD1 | TGTGCCAGCAGCTCCCCCGAGGACAGGGGGCGGGGAGGCTACACCTTC | CASSSPEDRGRGGYTF
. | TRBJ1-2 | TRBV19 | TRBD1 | TGTGCCAGTAGTGTCACCGGGACAGGGCCGGGCGGCTACACCTTC | CASSVTGTGPGGYTF
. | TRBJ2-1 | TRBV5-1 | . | TGCGCCAGCAGCTTGGTGGGCTATCCCGGGAATGAGCAGTTCTTC | CASSLVGYPGNEQFF
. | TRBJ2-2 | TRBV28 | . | TGTGCCAGCAGTTTATTTCGGGCCGGGGAGCTGTTTTTT | CASSLFRAGELFF
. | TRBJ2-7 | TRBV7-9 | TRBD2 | TGTGCCAGCAGTACTAGCGGGAGCCACGAGCAGTACTTC | CASSTSGSHEQYF
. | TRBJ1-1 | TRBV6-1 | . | TGTGCCAGCAGTGAAAGGGGTACTGAAGCTTTCTTT | CASSERGTEAFF
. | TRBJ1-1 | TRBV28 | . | TGTGCCATAAGCCGTTGGGGGACTGAAGCTTTCTTT | CAISRWGTEAFF
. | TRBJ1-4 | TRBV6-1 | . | TGTGCCAGCACACCGTGGGGAAGGGGCAATGAAAAACTGTTTTTT | CASTPWGRGNEKLFF
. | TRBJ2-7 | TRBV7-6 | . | TGTGCCAGCAGCCCCCTGGGAGTCGCCGAGCAGTACTTC | CASSPLGVAEQYF
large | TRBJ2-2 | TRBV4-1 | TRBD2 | TGCGCCAGCAGCCAAGATAAGCGGGGGGGCCCCGGGGAGCTGTTTTTT | CASSQDKRGGPGELFF
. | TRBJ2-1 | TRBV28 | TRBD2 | TGTGCCAGCAGTTTACTAGCGGGAGGCGCCTACAATGAGCAGTTCTTC | CASSLLAGGAYNEQFF
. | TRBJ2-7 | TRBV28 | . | TGTGCCAGCAGTTTTACGCGGTTGAGCTCCTACGAGCAGTACTTC | CASSFTRLSSYEQYF
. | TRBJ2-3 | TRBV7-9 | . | TGTGCCAGCAGCTTATATTCGGGAGCAGCCGATACGCAGTATTTT | CASSLYSGAADTQYF
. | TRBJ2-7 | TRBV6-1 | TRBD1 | TGTGCCAGCAGTGGGTGGGACAGGGGACACCCCGAGCAGTACTTC | CASSGWDRGHPEQYF
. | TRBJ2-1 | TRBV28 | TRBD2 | TGTGCCAGCAGGTCAGCGGGAGGGTCAAATGAGCAGTTCTTC | CASRSAGGSNEQFF
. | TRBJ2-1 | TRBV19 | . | TGTGCCAGTAGTATTCCTAGGGGAGGCCTCAGGAGGGCCTACAATGAGCAGTTCTTC | CASSIPRGGLRRAYNEQFF
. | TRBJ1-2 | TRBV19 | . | TGTGCCAGTAGTATACGATCGGGGAGCTATGGCTACACCTTC | CASSIRSGSYGYTF
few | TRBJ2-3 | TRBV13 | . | TGTGCCAGCAGCCGTAGACGGGGAGATACGCAGTATTTT | CASSRRRGDTQYF
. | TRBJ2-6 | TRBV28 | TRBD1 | TGTGCCAGCAGTCCGATGGACAGGGCCCACCTCTCTGGGGCCAACGTCCTGACTTTC | CASSPMDRAHLSGANVLTF
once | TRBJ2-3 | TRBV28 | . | TGTGCCAGCAGTTCCGCGGGGTTGTCGATGATCACAGATACGCAGTATTTT | CASSSAGLSMITDTQYF
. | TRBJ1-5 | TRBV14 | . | TGTGCCAGCAGCCACAGGGGAGCCTTTAGCAATCAGCCCCAGCATTTT | CASSHRGAFSNQPQHF
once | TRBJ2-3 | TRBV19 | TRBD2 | TGTGCCAGCGGCCCGGGACTAGCGGGAGGGCCGGGAGATACGCAGTATTTT | CASGPGLAGGPGDTQYF
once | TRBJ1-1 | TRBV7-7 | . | TGTGCCAGCAGCTTAGAACTAAGGACAGATATCATGAACACTGAAGCTTTCTTT | CASSLELRTDIMNTEAFF
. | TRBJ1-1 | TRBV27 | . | TGTGCCAGCAGTTATACACAAGACACTGAAGCTTTCTTT | CASSYTQDTEAFF
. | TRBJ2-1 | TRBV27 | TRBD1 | TGTGCCAGCAGTTCCCAGGGGGCGGGCTATGAGCAGTTCTTC | CASSSQGAGYEQFF